These 7 T cell receptor beta chains were all obtained from the same sample, sequenced in a study of cytomegalovirus exposure and HLA in healthy donors. PCR employed 60 Vbeta and 13 Jbeta primers. Clones were sequenced by immunoSEQ multiplex PCR, and TCRdb holds only the in-frame ones, with some missing. The table includes 180,000 or so clones, approximately 59% detected once. Sequenced input: PBMCs. These receptor sequences come from a man in his forties or fifties in good health and CMV-seronegative.

CDR3 amino acids: CASSLEGPLFF. In nucleotides, the CDR3 is TGTGCCAGCAGCTTAGAGGGGCCGCTGTTTTTT. The chain carries TRBV7-8 and TRBJ1-4; tentatively, D is TRBD1 (5 bases). The CDR3 has 11 residues. The V end was cut by 1 base, the J end by 14 bases, with 8 bases between. Germline-derived CDR1 and CDR2 are SGHVS and FQNEAQ. The full variable domain, rest sourced from reference TRBV7-8 and TRBJ1-4, is GAGVSQSPRYKVAKRGQDVALRCDPISGHVSLFWYQQALGQGPEFLTYFQNEAQLDKSGLPSDRFFAERPEGSVSTLKIQRTQQEDSAVYLCASSLEGPLFFGSGTQLSVL.

This clone was recorded once. This rearrangement joins TRBV19 to TRBJ1-5; perhaps TRBD1 as D (5 bases). V lost 6 bases to trimming and J lost 0 bases, with 18 bases between them. Germline V lookup: CDR1 LNHDA, CDR2 SQIVND (reference sequence). The CDR3 runs 17 residues. The CDR3 region has the DNA TGTGCCAGTAGATCCTCCCGGCGGGACGGTAGCAATCAGCCCCAGCATTTT. Its translation: CASRSSRRDGSNQPQHF.

This sequence joins TRBV7-9 and TRBJ2-3; 9 nucleotides align to TRBD2. V gave up 5 bases and J gave up 7 bases; unmatched junction bases: 13. Per germline, CDR1 SEHNR and CDR2 FQNEAQ (reference sequence). The CDR3 covers 16 residues. The CDR3 here is CASSPASGASLNTQYF. CDR3 sequence (DNA): TGTGCCAGCAGCCCAGCTAGCGGGGCGAGTCTGAATACGCAGTATTTT.

Only a few counts were recorded for this clone. The CDR3 DNA is TGTGCCAGCAGCTCGGCGACGGACAGGGGGCTGACAGATACGCAGTATTTT. Encoded protein: CASSSATDRGLTDTQYF. V is TRBV11-2 and J is TRBJ2-3; TRBD1 agrees at 11 bases. V was clipped by 4 bases and J by 3 bases; unmatched bases: 9. The CDR3 loop spans 17 amino acids. From germline, CDR1 is SGHAT and CDR2 FQNNGV.

This chain uses TRBV18 with TRBJ1-6; 11 positions agree with TRBD1. Germline lookup yields CDR1 KGHSH and CDR2 LQKENI. V lost 1 base to trimming and J lost 10 bases; unmatched junction nucleotides: 6. CDR3 length: 16 residues. CDR3 sequence: CASSPLDRGRWSPLHF. The DNA of the CDR3 is TGTGCCAGCTCACCACTGGACAGGGGGCGGTGGTCACCCCTCCACTTT.

Only a few counts were recorded for this clone. This rearrangement joins TRBV4-1 to TRBJ2-7, with 14 nucleotides matching TRBD2. Germline CDR1 reads MGHRA; CDR2 reads YSYEKL. The J segment lost 6 bases and the V segment lost 4 bases, leaving 14 bases of the junction unmatched. The CDR3 is 18 residues long. CDR3 nucleotide sequence: TGCGCCAGCAGCCGAGGACCGGGACTAGCGGGAGCATCGGGCGAGCAGTACTTC. It is translated as CASSRGPGLAGASGEQYF.

This clone appeared a single time. The chain couples TRBV10-2 to TRBJ1-5; the D gene is possibly TRBD1 (5 bases). This CDR3 has 15 residues. Trimming took off 0 bases at V and 2 bases at J, with 8 bases between the two ends. Germline V lookup: CDR1 WSHSY, CDR2 SAAADI. Here the CDR3 reads CASSESRGGNQPQHF. The DNA of the CDR3 is TGCGCCAGCAGTGAGTCTAGGGGTGGCAATCAGCCCCAGCATTTT.